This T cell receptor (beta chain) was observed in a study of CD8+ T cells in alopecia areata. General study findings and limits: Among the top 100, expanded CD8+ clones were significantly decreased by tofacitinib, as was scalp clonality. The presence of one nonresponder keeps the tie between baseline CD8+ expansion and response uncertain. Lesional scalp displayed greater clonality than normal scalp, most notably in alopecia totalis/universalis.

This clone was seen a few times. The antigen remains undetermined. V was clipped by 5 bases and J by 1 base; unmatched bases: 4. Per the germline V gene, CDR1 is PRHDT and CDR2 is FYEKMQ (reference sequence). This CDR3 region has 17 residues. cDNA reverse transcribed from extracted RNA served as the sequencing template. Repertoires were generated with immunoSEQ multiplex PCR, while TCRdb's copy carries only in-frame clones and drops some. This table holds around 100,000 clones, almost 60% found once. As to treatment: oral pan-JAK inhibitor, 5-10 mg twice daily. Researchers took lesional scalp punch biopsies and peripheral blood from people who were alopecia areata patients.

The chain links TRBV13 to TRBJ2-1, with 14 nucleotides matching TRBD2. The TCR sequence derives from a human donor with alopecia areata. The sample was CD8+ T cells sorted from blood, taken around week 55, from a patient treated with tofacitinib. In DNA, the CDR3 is TGTGCCAGCAGCACCCGACTAGCGGGGGGGTCCTACAATGAGCAGTTCTTC. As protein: CASSTRLAGGSYNEQFF.